Sequencing of this T cell receptor (beta chain) was carried out in a study of blood T cells in healthy people across ages. The V gene's germline CDR1 is KGHSY and CDR2 FQNENV. This CDR3 is 16 amino acids long. Between the trimmed V and J ends, which lost 4 bases and 4 bases, there was a span of 19 bases. Using a J-beta primer mix together with a sample-barcoded 5' primer, a second PCR was run for roughly 6 to 12 cycles. TCRdb used MiXCR to reprocess the 5' RACE reads, holding one entry per CDR3 protein. The sample carries 1.5 million or so distinct CDR3 sequences, roughly 40% recorded once. The V and J genes are TRBV16 and TRBJ1-2; D possibly corresponds to TRBD1 (6 bases). The sample was blood. The source is a woman aged 18-29 years in good health. CDR3 DNA sequence: TGTGCCAGCAGCCTCTATCGAACAGGGAGTCCCTATGGCTACACCTTC. Encoded protein: CASSLYRTGSPYGYTF.